One and the same sample provided the 2 T cell receptor beta chains below, sequenced in a study of OX40 agonist ivuxolimab in advanced cancers. Sequencing was performed with immunoSEQ multiplex PCR; in TCRdb, only in-frame clones are kept and a portion is missing. The sample has over 45,000 clones, 80% to 90% seen once; the top ten hold around 9%. The source was CD4+ or CD8+ T cells sorted from blood, collected in a trial of the OX40 agonist ivuxolimab. These receptors all stem from an adult with an advanced solid tumor such as melanoma, head and neck, liver or kidney cancer.

The gene calls are TRBV28 and TRBJ1-2; no clear D gene. Trimming stripped 6 bases from V and 0 bases from J, with 11 bases between. The CDR3 is made up of 14 amino acids. Germline loops: CDR1 MDHEN, CDR2 SYDVKM. The CDR3 nucleotides are TGTGCCAGCAGCGCCCCTAGAGCTAACTATGGCTACACCTTC. Its translation: CASSAPRANYGYTF.

This clone was observed once. Here the CDR3 DNA reads TGTGCCAGCAGCGGTCAGGGACTAGCGGGCACAGATACGCAGTATTTT. Its protein product is CASSGQGLAGTDTQYF. V usage is TRBV7-3 and J usage is TRBJ2-3; 11 nucleotides align to TRBD2. In germline, CDR1 is SGHTA, CDR2 FQGTGA. The J segment lost 1 base and the V segment lost 5 bases, leaving 5 bases of the junction unmatched. CDR3 length: 16 residues.